Listed below are T cell receptor beta chains from one sample, sequenced in a study of cytomegalovirus exposure and HLA in healthy donors. Assay: immunoSEQ multiplex PCR; the TCRdb copy retains only in-frame clones and omits some. The sample contains over 150,000 clones, about 80% of which appear only once. The sequenced sample was PBMCs. These receptors originate from a woman in her late teens or twenties in good health and CMV-seropositive. Both conserved end residues are part of each CDR3. D genes are given only for firm matches. Clone size is shown for a subset of rows, as once, few, many or a class of expanded clone.

d_call: -; v_call: TRBV7-6; j_call: TRBJ1-1; clone_size: -; cdr3_aa: CASSLARAGDTEAFF; cdr3_nt: TGTGCCAGCAGCTTAGCGAGGGCGGGGGACACTGAAGCTTTCTTT
d_call: -; v_call: TRBV6-5; j_call: TRBJ1-5; clone_size: -; cdr3_aa: CASSQETDNQPQHF; cdr3_nt: TGTGCCAGCAGCCAAGAGACAGATAATCAGCCCCAGCATTTT
d_call: TRBD2; v_call: TRBV10-3; j_call: TRBJ2-1; clone_size: -; cdr3_aa: CAISGAGGPINEQFF; cdr3_nt: TGTGCCATCAGTGGAGCGGGGGGGCCCATCAATGAGCAGTTCTTC
d_call: -; v_call: TRBV11-2; j_call: TRBJ2-6; clone_size: -; cdr3_aa: CASSSGRGTSGANVLTF; cdr3_nt: TGTGCCAGCAGCTCGGGTCGGGGGACCTCTGGGGCCAACGTCCTGACTTTC
d_call: -; v_call: TRBV4-1; j_call: TRBJ2-5; clone_size: -; cdr3_aa: CASSLTGLQETQYF; cdr3_nt: TGCGCCAGCAGCCTAACGGGACTTCAAGAGACCCAGTACTTC
d_call: TRBD1; v_call: TRBV29-1; j_call: TRBJ2-7; clone_size: -; cdr3_aa: CSVATGDEQYF; cdr3_nt: TGCAGCGTCGCGACAGGGGACGAGCAGTACTTC
d_call: TRBD2; v_call: TRBV5-1; j_call: TRBJ2-2; clone_size: once; cdr3_aa: CASSKLAGGPSGELFF; cdr3_nt: TGCGCCAGCAGCAAATTAGCGGGGGGCCCCTCGGGGGAGCTGTTTTTT
d_call: TRBD1; v_call: TRBV5-1; j_call: TRBJ1-2; clone_size: -; cdr3_aa: CASSADRAGYTF; cdr3_nt: TGCGCCAGCAGCGCCGACAGGGCCGGCTACACCTTC
d_call: TRBD2; v_call: TRBV2; j_call: TRBJ2-2; clone_size: -; cdr3_aa: CASFGRGTNTGELFF; cdr3_nt: TGTGCCAGCTTCGGGCGGGGGACGAACACCGGGGAGCTGTTTTTT
d_call: -; v_call: TRBV5-1; j_call: TRBJ1-1; clone_size: -; cdr3_aa: CASSYGQRGNTEAFF; cdr3_nt: TGCGCCAGCAGCTATGGCCAAAGGGGGAACACTGAAGCTTTCTTT
d_call: -; v_call: TRBV6-1; j_call: TRBJ1-1; clone_size: -; cdr3_aa: CASSEAGGNTEAFF; cdr3_nt: TGTGCCAGCAGTGAAGCAGGGGGGAACACTGAAGCTTTCTTT
d_call: -; v_call: TRBV5-1; j_call: TRBJ1-1; clone_size: many; cdr3_aa: CASSLMTHTEAFF; cdr3_nt: TGCGCCAGCAGCTTGATGACACACACTGAAGCTTTCTTT
d_call: -; v_call: TRBV5-8; j_call: TRBJ1-5; clone_size: -; cdr3_aa: CASSSGGQPQHF; cdr3_nt: TGTGCCAGCAGCTCGGGTGGTCAGCCCCAGCATTTT
d_call: TRBD1; v_call: TRBV9; j_call: TRBJ2-7; clone_size: -; cdr3_aa: CASSSGQGERDEQYF; cdr3_nt: TGTGCCAGCAGCTCCGGACAGGGAGAGAGGGACGAGCAGTACTTC
d_call: TRBD2; v_call: TRBV10-3; j_call: TRBJ2-7; clone_size: -; cdr3_aa: CAISDGGGPNEQYF; cdr3_nt: TGTGCCATCAGTGATGGGGGGGGACCGAACGAGCAGTACTTC
d_call: -; v_call: TRBV11-2; j_call: TRBJ1-4; clone_size: -; cdr3_aa: CASSLSTNEKLFF; cdr3_nt: TGTGCCAGCAGCCTGTCAACTAATGAAAAACTGTTTTTT
d_call: TRBD1; v_call: TRBV6-1; j_call: TRBJ1-1; clone_size: -; cdr3_aa: CASSADRGTEAFF; cdr3_nt: TGTGCCAGCAGCGCAGACAGGGGGACTGAAGCTTTCTTT
d_call: TRBD1; v_call: TRBV5-6; j_call: TRBJ2-5; clone_size: -; cdr3_aa: CASSLTTGGRETQYF; cdr3_nt: TGTGCCAGCAGCTTGACGACAGGGGGCCGGGAGACCCAGTACTTC
d_call: TRBD1; v_call: TRBV4-3; j_call: TRBJ1-2; clone_size: -; cdr3_aa: CASSQESTGRGAGYTF; cdr3_nt: TGCGCCAGCAGCCAAGAGTCAACCGGCAGGGGGGCTGGCTACACCTTC
d_call: -; v_call: TRBV2; j_call: TRBJ1-2; clone_size: once; cdr3_aa: CASSELRANYGYTF; cdr3_nt: TGTGCCAGCAGTGAGCTGAGGGCCAACTATGGCTACACCTTC
d_call: -; v_call: TRBV9; j_call: TRBJ1-4; clone_size: few; cdr3_aa: CASSVAWGTNEKLFF; cdr3_nt: TGTGCCAGCAGCGTAGCGTGGGGGACAAATGAAAAACTGTTTTTT
d_call: TRBD1; v_call: TRBV2; j_call: TRBJ1-2; clone_size: -; cdr3_aa: CASTSGGFDGYTF; cdr3_nt: TGTGCCAGCACCTCAGGGGGCTTCGACGGCTACACCTTC
d_call: -; v_call: TRBV21-1; j_call: TRBJ1-6; clone_size: -; cdr3_aa: CASSKKTGQGNSPLHF; cdr3_nt: TGTGCCAGCAGCAAAAAGACAGGACAGGGCAATTCACCCCTCCACTTT
d_call: TRBD1; v_call: TRBV9; j_call: TRBJ1-3; clone_size: -; cdr3_aa: CASSPGQHGNTIYF; cdr3_nt: TGTGCCAGCAGCCCGGGACAGCACGGAAACACCATATATTTT
d_call: -; v_call: TRBV6-1; j_call: TRBJ2-1; clone_size: -; cdr3_aa: CASSVLGALFNEQFF; cdr3_nt: TGTGCCAGCAGTGTCCTGGGCGCACTCTTCAATGAGCAGTTCTTC
d_call: TRBD1; v_call: TRBV19; j_call: TRBJ1-4; clone_size: -; cdr3_aa: CASRDRGREKLFF; cdr3_nt: TGTGCCAGTAGAGACAGGGGGAGAGAAAAACTGTTTTTT
d_call: -; v_call: TRBV27; j_call: TRBJ1-2; clone_size: -; cdr3_aa: CASSFSRNYGYTF; cdr3_nt: TGTGCCAGCAGTTTCTCCAGAAACTATGGCTACACCTTC
d_call: TRBD1; v_call: TRBV10-3; j_call: TRBJ2-3; clone_size: -; cdr3_aa: CAIRDQGAIPDTQYF; cdr3_nt: TGTGCCATCAGGGACCAGGGGGCTATACCGGATACGCAGTATTTT
d_call: -; v_call: TRBV27; j_call: TRBJ1-1; clone_size: -; cdr3_aa: CASSFVQGMTEAFF; cdr3_nt: TGTGCCAGCAGTTTCGTCCAGGGGATGACTGAAGCTTTCTTT
d_call: -; v_call: TRBV6-5; j_call: TRBJ1-6; clone_size: -; cdr3_aa: CASSSAGSPLHF; cdr3_nt: TGTGCCAGCAGTTCTGCCGGTTCACCCCTCCACTTT
d_call: -; v_call: TRBV7-8; j_call: TRBJ2-2; clone_size: once; cdr3_aa: CATTPGELFF; cdr3_nt: TGTGCCACGACACCCGGGGAGCTGTTTTTT
d_call: TRBD2; v_call: TRBV5-1; j_call: TRBJ2-5; clone_size: -; cdr3_aa: CASAWEGRETQYF; cdr3_nt: TGCGCCAGCGCATGGGAGGGGCGCGAGACCCAGTACTTC
d_call: -; v_call: TRBV5-6; j_call: TRBJ2-3; clone_size: -; cdr3_aa: CASSLVVRLTDTQYF; cdr3_nt: TGTGCCAGCAGCTTGGTGGTCCGACTCACAGATACGCAGTATTTT
d_call: -; v_call: TRBV7-2; j_call: TRBJ1-1; clone_size: few; cdr3_aa: CASTRANTEAFF; cdr3_nt: TGTGCCAGCACCCGAGCCAACACTGAAGCTTTCTTT
d_call: -; v_call: TRBV29-1; j_call: TRBJ2-5; clone_size: -; cdr3_aa: CSGNLGETQYF; cdr3_nt: TGCAGCGGAAATCTCGGAGAGACCCAGTACTTC
d_call: -; v_call: TRBV25-1; j_call: TRBJ1-2; clone_size: -; cdr3_aa: CASSESLGYTF; cdr3_nt: TGTGCCAGCAGTGAATCTCTAGGCTACACCTTC
d_call: TRBD1; v_call: TRBV12-5; j_call: TRBJ1-2; clone_size: -; cdr3_aa: CASGPGQGFWAYGYTF; cdr3_nt: TGTGCTAGTGGTCCCGGACAGGGGTTTTGGGCCTATGGCTACACCTTC
d_call: TRBD2; v_call: TRBV9; j_call: TRBJ2-2; clone_size: -; cdr3_aa: CASSRGLAGGNTGELFF; cdr3_nt: TGTGCCAGCAGCCGCGGACTAGCGGGGGGGAACACCGGGGAGCTGTTTTTT
d_call: TRBD1; v_call: TRBV9; j_call: TRBJ2-4; clone_size: -; cdr3_aa: CASSVGTGGNIQYF; cdr3_nt: TGTGCCAGCAGCGTCGGGACAGGGGGAAACATTCAGTACTTC
d_call: -; v_call: TRBV5-1; j_call: TRBJ2-7; clone_size: -; cdr3_aa: CASSRGSPYEQYF; cdr3_nt: TGCGCCAGCAGCAGGGGGTCCCCCTACGAGCAGTACTTC
d_call: -; v_call: TRBV7-6; j_call: TRBJ1-1; clone_size: -; cdr3_aa: CASSVGTLMNTEAFF; cdr3_nt: TGTGCCAGCAGCGTCGGGACACTGATGAACACTGAAGCTTTCTTT
d_call: -; v_call: TRBV28; j_call: TRBJ1-3; clone_size: -; cdr3_aa: CASSLVAGSSGNTIYF; cdr3_nt: TGTGCCAGCAGTTTAGTGGCAGGCAGCTCTGGAAACACCATATATTTT
d_call: TRBD1; v_call: TRBV11-3; j_call: TRBJ2-3; clone_size: -; cdr3_aa: CASSGTGGPPQYF; cdr3_nt: TGTGCCAGCAGCGGAACAGGGGGGCCCCCGCAGTATTTT
d_call: TRBD1; v_call: TRBV6-5; j_call: TRBJ1-2; clone_size: once; cdr3_aa: CASSRGLGDYGYTF; cdr3_nt: TGTGCCAGCAGTAGGGGGCTAGGGGACTATGGCTACACCTTC
d_call: -; v_call: TRBV6-1; j_call: TRBJ2-5; clone_size: -; cdr3_aa: CASRASYQETQYF; cdr3_nt: TGTGCCAGCAGAGCATCGTACCAAGAGACCCAGTACTTC
d_call: -; v_call: TRBV5-4; j_call: TRBJ2-5; clone_size: -; cdr3_aa: CASSRDITQETQYF; cdr3_nt: TGTGCCAGCAGCCGGGACATAACCCAAGAGACCCAGTACTTC
d_call: -; v_call: TRBV5-1; j_call: TRBJ2-7; clone_size: -; cdr3_aa: CASSLDLSGYEQYF; cdr3_nt: TGCGCCAGCAGCTTGGATCTATCAGGTTACGAGCAGTACTTC
d_call: -; v_call: TRBV5-1; j_call: TRBJ2-2; clone_size: -; cdr3_aa: CASSLTHGELFF; cdr3_nt: TGCGCCAGCAGCTTGACTCACGGGGAGCTGTTTTTT
d_call: TRBD2; v_call: TRBV9; j_call: TRBJ2-7; clone_size: -; cdr3_aa: CASSPTSGGGYEQYF; cdr3_nt: TGTGCCAGCAGCCCGACTAGCGGGGGGGGGTACGAGCAGTACTTC
d_call: TRBD2; v_call: TRBV7-9; j_call: TRBJ2-1; clone_size: -; cdr3_aa: CASSPRTSGVNEQFF; cdr3_nt: TGTGCCAGCAGCCCGCGGACTAGCGGGGTCAATGAGCAGTTCTTC
d_call: -; v_call: TRBV2; j_call: TRBJ2-2; clone_size: -; cdr3_aa: CASRELNSAGELFF; cdr3_nt: TGTGCCAGCAGGGAACTAAATAGCGCCGGGGAGCTGTTTTTT
d_call: -; v_call: TRBV7-9; j_call: TRBJ2-7; clone_size: once; cdr3_aa: CASSSPGYEQYF; cdr3_nt: TGTGCCAGCAGCTCCCCGGGGTACGAGCAGTACTTC
d_call: -; v_call: TRBV11-2; j_call: TRBJ2-2; clone_size: once; cdr3_aa: CASSLVDPGNTGELFF; cdr3_nt: TGTGCCAGCAGCTTAGTTGATCCAGGGAACACCGGGGAGCTGTTTTTT
d_call: TRBD1; v_call: TRBV5-6; j_call: TRBJ1-3; clone_size: -; cdr3_aa: CASSSGLGTGAIYF; cdr3_nt: TGTGCCAGCAGCTCTGGCCTGGGGACAGGTGCCATATATTTT
d_call: -; v_call: TRBV4-3; j_call: TRBJ2-2; clone_size: -; cdr3_aa: CASSQGSPNTGELFF; cdr3_nt: TGCGCCAGCAGCCAAGGGAGCCCGAACACCGGGGAGCTGTTTTTT
d_call: -; v_call: TRBV19; j_call: TRBJ2-5; clone_size: -; cdr3_aa: CASGVPAGETQYF; cdr3_nt: TGTGCCAGCGGCGTGCCGGCCGGGGAGACCCAGTACTTC
d_call: -; v_call: TRBV11-2; j_call: TRBJ1-1; clone_size: -; cdr3_aa: CASSLEAGFQGEAFF; cdr3_nt: TGTGCCAGCAGCTTAGAGGCGGGGTTCCAGGGTGAAGCTTTCTTT
d_call: -; v_call: TRBV19; j_call: TRBJ1-2; clone_size: -; cdr3_aa: CASSPQGRDYGYTF; cdr3_nt: TGTGCCAGTAGTCCCCAGGGGCGCGACTATGGCTACACCTTC
d_call: TRBD1; v_call: TRBV23-1; j_call: TRBJ1-5; clone_size: few; cdr3_aa: CASSQLDRGNQPQHF; cdr3_nt: TGCGCCAGCAGTCAACTGGACAGGGGCAATCAGCCCCAGCATTTT